The present T cell receptor beta chain was sequenced within a study of blood T cell repertoires in COVID-19. Study-level information: The United States, Italy and Spain supplied acute and convalescent COVID-19 samples.

This CDR3 is 15 amino acids long. V was cut by 1 base and J by 0 bases, with 7 bases left in between. Germline assignment: CDR1 SGDLS and CDR2 YYNGEE. In the source study's methods: Amplified reference gene primers provided the basis for estimating nucleated cell counts. Assay: immunoSEQ multiplex PCR; the TCRdb copy retains only in-frame clones and omits some. The V and J calls and clone size are taken from that table; D and trimming were inferred from the DNA. The data hold 200,000 or so clones, with 70% to 90% observed a single time. The receptor's source is a man in his forties or fifties with acute or convalescent COVID-19. Sequencing was carried out using peripheral blood. The rearrangement links TRBV9 to TRBJ2-2; tentatively, D is TRBD1 (6 bases). The CDR3: CASSVTGTNTGELFF. The CDR3 nucleotides read TGTGCCAGCAGCGTAACAGGGACGAACACCGGGGAGCTGTTTTTT.